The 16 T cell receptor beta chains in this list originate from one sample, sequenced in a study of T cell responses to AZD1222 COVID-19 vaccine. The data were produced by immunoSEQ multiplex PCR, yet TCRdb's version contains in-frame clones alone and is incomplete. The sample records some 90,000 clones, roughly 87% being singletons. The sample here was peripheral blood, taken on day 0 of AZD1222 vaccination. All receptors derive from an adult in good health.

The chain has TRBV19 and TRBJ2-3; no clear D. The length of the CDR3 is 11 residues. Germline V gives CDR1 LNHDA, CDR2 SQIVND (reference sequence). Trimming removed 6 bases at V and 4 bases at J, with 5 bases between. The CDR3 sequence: CASREADTQYF. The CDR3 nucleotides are TGTGCCAGTAGAGAGGCAGATACGCAGTATTTT.

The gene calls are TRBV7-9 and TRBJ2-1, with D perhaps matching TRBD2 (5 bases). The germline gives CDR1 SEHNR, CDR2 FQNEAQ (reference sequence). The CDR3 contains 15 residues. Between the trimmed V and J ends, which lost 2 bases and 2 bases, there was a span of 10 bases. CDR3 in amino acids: CASSLPGFPYNEQFF. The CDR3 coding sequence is TGTGCCAGCAGCTTACCGGGATTCCCCTACAATGAGCAGTTCTTC.

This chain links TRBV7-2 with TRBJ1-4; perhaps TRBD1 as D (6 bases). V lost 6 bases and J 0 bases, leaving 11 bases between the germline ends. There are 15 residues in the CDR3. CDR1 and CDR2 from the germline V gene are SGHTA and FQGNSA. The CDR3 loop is CASRSNRATNEKLFF. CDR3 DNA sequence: TGTGCCAGCAGGTCAAACAGGGCAACTAATGAAAAACTGTTTTTT.

The CDR3 protein is CASSLPGRHTEAFF. The CDR3 bases are TGTGCCAGCAGCTTGCCCGGGAGGCACACTGAAGCTTTCTTT. The chain couples TRBV7-8 to TRBJ1-1, with D unclear. V lost 3 bases and J lost 3, with 11 bases in between. Germline V gene sequence: CDR1 SGHVS, CDR2 FQNEAQ. The CDR3 covers 14 residues.

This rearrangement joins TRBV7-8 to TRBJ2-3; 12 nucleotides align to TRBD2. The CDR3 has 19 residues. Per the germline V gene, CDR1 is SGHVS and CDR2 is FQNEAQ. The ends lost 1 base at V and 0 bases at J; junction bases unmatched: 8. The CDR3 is CASSLVGLAGGLSTDTQYF. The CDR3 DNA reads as TGTGCCAGCAGCTTAGTCGGGCTAGCGGGAGGGCTAAGCACAGATACGCAGTATTTT.

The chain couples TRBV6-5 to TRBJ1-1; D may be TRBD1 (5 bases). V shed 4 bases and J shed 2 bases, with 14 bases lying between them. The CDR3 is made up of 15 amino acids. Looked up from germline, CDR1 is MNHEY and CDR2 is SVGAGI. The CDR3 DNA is TGTGCCAGCAGTTCTACTCCGACAGTTAACACTGAAGCTTTCTTT. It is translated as CASSSTPTVNTEAFF.

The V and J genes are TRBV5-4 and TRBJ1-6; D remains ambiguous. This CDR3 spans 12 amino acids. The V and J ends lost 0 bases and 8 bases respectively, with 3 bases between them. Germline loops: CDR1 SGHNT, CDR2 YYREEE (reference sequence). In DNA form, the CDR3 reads TGTGCCAGCAGCTTGGTCGATTCACCCCTCCACTTT. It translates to CASSLVDSPLHF.

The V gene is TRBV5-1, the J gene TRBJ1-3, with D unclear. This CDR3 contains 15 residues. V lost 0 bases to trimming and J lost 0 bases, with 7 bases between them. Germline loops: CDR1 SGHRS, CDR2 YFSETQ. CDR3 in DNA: TGCGCCAGCAGCTTGGAGCCAGCCTCTGGAAACACCATATATTTT. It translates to CASSLEPASGNTIYF.

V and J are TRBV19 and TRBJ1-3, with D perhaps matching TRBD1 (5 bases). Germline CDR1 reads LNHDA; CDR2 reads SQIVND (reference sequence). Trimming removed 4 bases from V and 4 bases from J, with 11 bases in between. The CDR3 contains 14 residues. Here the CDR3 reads CASSKDTYGNTIYF. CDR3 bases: TGTGCCAGTAGTAAGGACACTTACGGAAACACCATATATTTT. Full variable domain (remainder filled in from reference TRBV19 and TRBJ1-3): DGGITQSPKYLFRKEGQNVTLSCEQNLNHDAMYWYRQDPGQGLRLIYYSQIVNDFQKGDIAEGYSVSREKKESFPLTVTSAQKNPTAFYLCASSKDTYGNTIYFGEGSWLTVV.

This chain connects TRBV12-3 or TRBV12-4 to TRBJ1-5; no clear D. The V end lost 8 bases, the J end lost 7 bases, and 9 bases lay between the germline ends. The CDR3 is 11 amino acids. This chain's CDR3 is CASPRAQPQHF. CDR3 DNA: TGTGCCAGCCCTCGGGCCCAGCCCCAGCATTTT.

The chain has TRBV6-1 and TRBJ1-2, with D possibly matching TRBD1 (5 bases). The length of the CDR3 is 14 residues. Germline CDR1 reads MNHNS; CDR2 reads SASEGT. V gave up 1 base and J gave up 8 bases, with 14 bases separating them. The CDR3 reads CASSEGGAGLGYTF. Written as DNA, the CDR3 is TGTGCCAGCAGTGAAGGTGGGGCAGGGCTCGGCTACACCTTC.

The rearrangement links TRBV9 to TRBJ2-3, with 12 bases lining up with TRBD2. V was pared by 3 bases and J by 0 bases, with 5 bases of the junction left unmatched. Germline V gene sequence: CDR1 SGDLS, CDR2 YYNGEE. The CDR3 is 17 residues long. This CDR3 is CASSAGLAGSSTDTQYF. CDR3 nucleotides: TGTGCCAGCAGCGCGGGACTAGCGGGTTCTAGCACAGATACGCAGTATTTT. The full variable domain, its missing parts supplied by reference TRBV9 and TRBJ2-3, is DSGVTQTPKHLITATGQRVTLRCSPRSGDLSVYWYQQSLDQGLQFLIQYYNGEERAKGNILERFSAQQFPDLHSELNLSSLELGDSALYFCASSAGLAGSSTDTQYFGPGTRLTVL.

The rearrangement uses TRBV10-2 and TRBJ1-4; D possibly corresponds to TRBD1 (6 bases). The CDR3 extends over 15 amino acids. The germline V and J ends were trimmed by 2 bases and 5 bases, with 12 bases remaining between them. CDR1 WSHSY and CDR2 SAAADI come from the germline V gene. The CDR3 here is CASSEQGPSNEKLFF. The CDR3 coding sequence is TGCGCCAGCAGTGAGCAGGGGCCAAGCAATGAAAAACTGTTTTTT.

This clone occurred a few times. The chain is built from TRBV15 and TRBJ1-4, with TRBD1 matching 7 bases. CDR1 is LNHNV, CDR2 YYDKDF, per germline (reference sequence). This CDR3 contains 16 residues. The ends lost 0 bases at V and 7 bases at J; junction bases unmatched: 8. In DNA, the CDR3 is TGTGCCACCAGCAGAGATCACGGGACAGTTAGTGAAAAACTGTTTTTT. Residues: CATSRDHGTVSEKLFF.

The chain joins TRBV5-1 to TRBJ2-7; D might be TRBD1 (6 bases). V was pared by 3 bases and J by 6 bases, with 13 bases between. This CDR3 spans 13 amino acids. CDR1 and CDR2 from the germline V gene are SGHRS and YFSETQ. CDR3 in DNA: TGCGCCAGCAGCTGGACCAGGGGCACCGAGCAGTACTTC. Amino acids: CASSWTRGTEQYF.

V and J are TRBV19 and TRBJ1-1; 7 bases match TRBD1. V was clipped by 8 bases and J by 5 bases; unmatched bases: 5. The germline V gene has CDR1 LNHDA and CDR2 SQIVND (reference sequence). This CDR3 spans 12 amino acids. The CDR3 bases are TGTGCCAGTGGGCGACAGGGAACTGAAGCTTTCTTT. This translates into CASGRQGTEAFF. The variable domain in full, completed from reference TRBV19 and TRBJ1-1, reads DGGITQSPKYLFRKEGQNVTLSCEQNLNHDAMYWYRQDPGQGLRLIYYSQIVNDFQKGDIAEGYSVSREKKESFPLTVTSAQKNPTAFYLCASGRQGTEAFFGQGTRLTVV.